This T cell receptor (beta chain) was sequenced during a study of T-cell reconstitution after alpha-beta-depleted transplantation in children. The study's findings and limits: The high TCRbeta diversity at day 60 in some patients came from surviving recipient T cells and thymic progenitors. Several hundred expanded graft clones reportedly were the source of alpha-beta T cells about two months after transplant.

The TCRbeta library was prepared with unique molecular identifiers. From the PCR reads, TCRdb called clonotypes with MiXCR, one entry per CDR3 protein. The table shows some 550,000 distinct CDR3 sequences, with roughly 24% occurring only once. V lost 5 bases, J lost 4 bases, and 10 bases stayed unmatched. This CDR3 is built from 15 residues. Germline V gene data show CDR1 as MNHEY and CDR2 as SVGAGI. This clonotype was recorded at least ten times. The antigen remains unidentified. The gene calls are TRBV6-5 and TRBJ1-2; 7 nucleotides line up with TRBD1. This specimen consisted of PBMCs, mostly from graft donor cells, obtained 360 days after TCRalphabeta/CD19-depleted stem cell transplant. The sequence was obtained from a boy under two years old who had a stem cell transplant for acute myeloid leukemia, so the T cells may come from the graft donor. CDR3 DNA: TGTGCCAGCAGTACTCCCCGCAGGGACAGCTATGGCTACACCTTC. It is translated as CASSTPRRDSYGYTF.